These 2 T cell receptor beta chains were all obtained from the same sample, sequenced in a study of Ad26.COV2.S vaccination and SARS-CoV-2 variants. Repertoires were generated with immunoSEQ multiplex PCR, while TCRdb's copy carries only in-frame clones and drops some. Of hundreds of thousands of clones listed, roughly nine tenths are singletons. The sample's treatment: around 19 received Ad26.COV2.S at low or high dose, single or two shots; 5 received placebo; per-sample allocation not given. Day 63 after the first vaccine or placebo injection was the time point for sampling. The sample here was peripheral blood, taken in a trial of Ad26.COV2.S vaccine versus placebo. The receptor source for this set is a person between 18 and 65 years old who received the Ad26.COV2.S COVID-19 vaccine or a placebo.

The V call is TRBV6-2 or TRBV6-3, the J call TRBJ1-1; 8 bases line up with TRBD1. This CDR3 spans 13 amino acids. V was pared by 5 bases and J by 11 bases, with 10 bases of the junction left unmatched. Germline loops: CDR1 MNHEY, CDR2 SVGEGT. In DNA form, the CDR3 reads TGTGCCAGCAGTCTCCGACAGGGGCCCGCGGCTTTCTTT. Translated, it gives CASSLRQGPAAFF.

The rearrangement uses TRBV19 and TRBJ1-5, with 9 bases aligning to TRBD1. In germline, CDR1 is LNHDA, CDR2 SQIVND (reference sequence). Germline trimming cut 4 bases from V and 0 bases from J; bases unmatched to any gene: 7. The CDR3 sequence is 17 residues long. For the CDR3, the DNA is TGTGCCAGTAGTAGCGGACAGGGGATGATTAGCAATCAGCCCCAGCATTTT. As protein: CASSSGQGMISNQPQHF.